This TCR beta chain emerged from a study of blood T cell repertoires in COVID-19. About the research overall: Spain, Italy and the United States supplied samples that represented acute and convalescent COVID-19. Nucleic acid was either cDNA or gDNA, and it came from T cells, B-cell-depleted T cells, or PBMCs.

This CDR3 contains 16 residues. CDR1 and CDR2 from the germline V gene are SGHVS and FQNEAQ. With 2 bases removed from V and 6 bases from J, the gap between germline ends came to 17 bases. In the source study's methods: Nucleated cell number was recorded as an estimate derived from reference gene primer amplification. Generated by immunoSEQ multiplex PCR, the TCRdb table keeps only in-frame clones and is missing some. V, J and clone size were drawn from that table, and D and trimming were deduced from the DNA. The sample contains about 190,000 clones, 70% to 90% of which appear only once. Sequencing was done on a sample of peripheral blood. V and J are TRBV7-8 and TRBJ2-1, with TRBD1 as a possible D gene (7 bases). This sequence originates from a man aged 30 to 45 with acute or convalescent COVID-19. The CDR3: CASSLLPARGANEQFF. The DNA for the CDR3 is TGTGCCAGCAGCTTACTTCCCGCCAGGGGGGCCAATGAGCAGTTCTTC.